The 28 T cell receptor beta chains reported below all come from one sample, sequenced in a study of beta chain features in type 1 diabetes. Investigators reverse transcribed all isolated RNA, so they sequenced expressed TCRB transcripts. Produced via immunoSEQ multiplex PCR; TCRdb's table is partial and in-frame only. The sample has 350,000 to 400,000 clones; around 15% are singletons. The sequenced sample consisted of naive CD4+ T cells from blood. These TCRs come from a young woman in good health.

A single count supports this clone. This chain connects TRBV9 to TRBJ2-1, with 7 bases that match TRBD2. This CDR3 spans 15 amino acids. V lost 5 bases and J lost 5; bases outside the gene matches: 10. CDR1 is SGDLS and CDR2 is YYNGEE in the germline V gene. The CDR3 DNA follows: TGTGCCAGCAGGGGCGTGGGGAGGGTCAACAATGAGCAGTTCTTC. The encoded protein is CASRGVGRVNNEQFF.

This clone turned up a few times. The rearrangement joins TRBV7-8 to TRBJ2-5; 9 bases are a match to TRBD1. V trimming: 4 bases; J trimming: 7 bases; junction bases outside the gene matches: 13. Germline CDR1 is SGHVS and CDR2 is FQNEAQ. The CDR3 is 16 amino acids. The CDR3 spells CASSSSSGQGIGTQYF. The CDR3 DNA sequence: TGTGCCAGCAGCTCAAGTTCGGGACAGGGAATAGGGACCCAGTACTTC.

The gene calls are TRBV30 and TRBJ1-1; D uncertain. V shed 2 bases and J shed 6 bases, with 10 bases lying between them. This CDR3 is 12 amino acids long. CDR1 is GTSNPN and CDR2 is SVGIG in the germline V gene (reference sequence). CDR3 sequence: CAWSFRGSEAFF. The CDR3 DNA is TGTGCCTGGAGTTTCCGGGGTTCTGAAGCTTTCTTT.

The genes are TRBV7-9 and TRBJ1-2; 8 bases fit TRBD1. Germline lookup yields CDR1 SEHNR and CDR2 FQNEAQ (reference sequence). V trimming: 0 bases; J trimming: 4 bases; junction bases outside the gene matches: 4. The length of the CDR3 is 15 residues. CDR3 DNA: TGTGCCAGCAGCTTAGCGGACAGGGCAGCCTATGGCTACACCTTC. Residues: CASSLADRAAYGYTF. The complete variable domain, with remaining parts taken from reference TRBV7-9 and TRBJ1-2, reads DTGVSQNPRHKITKRGQNVTFRCDPISEHNRLYWYRQTLGQGPEFLTYFQNEAQLEKSRLLSDRFSAERPKGSFSTLEIQRTEQGDSAMYLCASSLADRAAYGYTFGSGTRLTVV.

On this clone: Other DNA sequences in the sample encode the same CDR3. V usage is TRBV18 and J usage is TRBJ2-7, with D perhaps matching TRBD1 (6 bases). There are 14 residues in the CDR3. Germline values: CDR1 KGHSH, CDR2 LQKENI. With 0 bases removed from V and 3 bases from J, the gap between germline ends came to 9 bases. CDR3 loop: CASSPPGQSYEQYF. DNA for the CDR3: TGTGCCAGCTCACCACCGGGACAAAGCTACGAGCAGTACTTC. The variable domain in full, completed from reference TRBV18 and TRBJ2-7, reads NAGVMQNPRHLVRRRGQEARLRCSPMKGHSHVYWYRQLPEEGLKFMVYLQKENIIDESGMPKERFSAEFPKEGPSILRIQQVVRGDSAAYFCASSPPGQSYEQYFGPGTRLTVT.

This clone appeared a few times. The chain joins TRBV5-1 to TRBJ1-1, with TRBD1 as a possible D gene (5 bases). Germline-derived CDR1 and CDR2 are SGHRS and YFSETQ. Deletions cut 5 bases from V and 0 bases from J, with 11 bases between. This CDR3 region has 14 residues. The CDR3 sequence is CASRSQAMNTEAFF. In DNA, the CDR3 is TGCGCCAGCAGATCACAGGCGATGAACACTGAAGCTTTCTTT.

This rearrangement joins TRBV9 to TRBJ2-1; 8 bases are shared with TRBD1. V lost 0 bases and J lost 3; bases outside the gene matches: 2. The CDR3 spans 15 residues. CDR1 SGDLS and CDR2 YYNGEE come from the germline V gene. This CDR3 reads CASSVDGQGYNEQFF. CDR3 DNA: TGTGCCAGCAGCGTAGACGGACAGGGCTACAATGAGCAGTTCTTC.

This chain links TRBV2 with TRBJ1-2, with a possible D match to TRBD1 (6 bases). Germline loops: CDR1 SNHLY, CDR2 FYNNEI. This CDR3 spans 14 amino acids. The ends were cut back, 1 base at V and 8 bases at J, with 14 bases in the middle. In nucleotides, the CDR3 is TGTGCCAGCAGTGAAGACAGGGCGGATTGGGGCTACACCTTC. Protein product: CASSEDRADWGYTF.

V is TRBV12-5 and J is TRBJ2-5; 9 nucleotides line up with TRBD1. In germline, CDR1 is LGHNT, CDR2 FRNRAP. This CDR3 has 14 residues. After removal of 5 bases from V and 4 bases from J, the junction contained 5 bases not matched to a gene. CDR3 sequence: CASGTGQGSETQYF. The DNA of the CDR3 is TGTGCTAGTGGTACCGGACAGGGGTCAGAGACCCAGTACTTC.

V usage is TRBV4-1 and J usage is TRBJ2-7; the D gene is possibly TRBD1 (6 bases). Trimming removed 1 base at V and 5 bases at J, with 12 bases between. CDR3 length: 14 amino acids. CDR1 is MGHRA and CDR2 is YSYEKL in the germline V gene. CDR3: CASSQAGVFNEQYF. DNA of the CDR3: TGCGCCAGCAGCCAAGCAGGGGTATTCAACGAGCAGTACTTC.

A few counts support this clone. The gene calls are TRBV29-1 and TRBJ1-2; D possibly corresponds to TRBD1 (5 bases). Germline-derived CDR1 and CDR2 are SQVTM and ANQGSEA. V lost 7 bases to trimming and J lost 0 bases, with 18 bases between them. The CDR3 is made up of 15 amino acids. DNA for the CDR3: TGCAGCGGTTCTCGGGGGGAAGGAGCTAACTATGGCTACACCTTC. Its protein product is CSGSRGEGANYGYTF.

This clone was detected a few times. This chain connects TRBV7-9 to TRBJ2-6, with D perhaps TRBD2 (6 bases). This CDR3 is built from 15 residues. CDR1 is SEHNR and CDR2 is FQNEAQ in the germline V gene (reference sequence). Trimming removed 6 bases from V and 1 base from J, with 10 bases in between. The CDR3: CASRTGVSGANVLTF. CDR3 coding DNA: TGTGCCAGCAGGACGGGAGTATCTGGGGCCAACGTCCTGACTTTC.

The CDR3 nucleotides read TGCAGCGTTGGGAAGGACAGTCCTAGCTATGGCTACACCTTC. This codes for CSVGKDSPSYGYTF. The chain carries TRBV29-1 and TRBJ1-2; the D gene is possibly TRBD1 (6 bases). The CDR3 covers 14 residues. Germline CDR1 and CDR2: SQVTM and ANQGSEA. The V and J ends lost 4 bases and 4 bases respectively, with 16 bases between them.

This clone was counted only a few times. CDR3 region: CASSGGVETQYF. The DNA for the CDR3 is TGTGCCAGCAGTGGCGGGGTAGAGACCCAGTACTTC. The chain links TRBV2 to TRBJ2-5; perhaps TRBD2 as D (6 bases). The CDR3 totals 12 residues. V lost 4 bases and J 4 bases, leaving 7 bases between the germline ends. Germline CDR1 SNHLY, CDR2 FYNNEI.

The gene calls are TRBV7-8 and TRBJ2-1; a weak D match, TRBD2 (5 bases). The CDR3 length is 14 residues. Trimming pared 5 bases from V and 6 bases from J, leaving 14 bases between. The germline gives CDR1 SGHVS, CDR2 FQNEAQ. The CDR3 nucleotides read TGTGCCAGCAGCCCGACGGAGGTGCGCAATGAGCAGTTCTTC. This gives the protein CASSPTEVRNEQFF.

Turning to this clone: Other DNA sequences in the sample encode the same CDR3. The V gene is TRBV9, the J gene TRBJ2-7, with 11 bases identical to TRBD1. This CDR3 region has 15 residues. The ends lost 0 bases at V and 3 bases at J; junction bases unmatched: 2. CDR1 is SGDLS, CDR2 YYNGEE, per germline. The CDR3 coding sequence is TGTGCCAGCAGCGTAGGGGGGACAGGGGGCTACGAGCAGTACTTC. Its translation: CASSVGGTGGYEQYF. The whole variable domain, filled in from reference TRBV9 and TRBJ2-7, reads DSGVTQTPKHLITATGQRVTLRCSPRSGDLSVYWYQQSLDQGLQFLIQYYNGEERAKGNILERFSAQQFPDLHSELNLSSLELGDSALYFCASSVGGTGGYEQYFGPGTRLTVT.

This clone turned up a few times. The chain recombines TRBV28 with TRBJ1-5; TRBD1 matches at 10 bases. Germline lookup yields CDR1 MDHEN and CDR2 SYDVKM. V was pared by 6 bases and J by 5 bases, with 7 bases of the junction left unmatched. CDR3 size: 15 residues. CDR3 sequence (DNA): TGTGCCAGCAGCAGACAGGGGGCAGGGGATCAGCCCCAGCATTTT. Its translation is CASSRQGAGDQPQHF.

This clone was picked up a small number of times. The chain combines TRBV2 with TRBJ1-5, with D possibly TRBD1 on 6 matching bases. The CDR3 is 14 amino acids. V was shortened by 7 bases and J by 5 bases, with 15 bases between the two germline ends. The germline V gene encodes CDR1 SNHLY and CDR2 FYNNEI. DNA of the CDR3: TGTGCCAGCACCGGGGGGGCGAGCGATCAGCCCCAGCATTTT. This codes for CASTGGASDQPQHF.

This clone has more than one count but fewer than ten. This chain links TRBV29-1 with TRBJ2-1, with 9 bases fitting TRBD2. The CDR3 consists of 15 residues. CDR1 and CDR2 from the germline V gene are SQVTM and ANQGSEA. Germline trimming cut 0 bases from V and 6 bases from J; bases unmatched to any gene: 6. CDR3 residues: CSVEDRAGGFNEQFF. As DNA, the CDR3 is TGCAGCGTTGAAGATCGAGCGGGAGGCTTCAATGAGCAGTTCTTC.

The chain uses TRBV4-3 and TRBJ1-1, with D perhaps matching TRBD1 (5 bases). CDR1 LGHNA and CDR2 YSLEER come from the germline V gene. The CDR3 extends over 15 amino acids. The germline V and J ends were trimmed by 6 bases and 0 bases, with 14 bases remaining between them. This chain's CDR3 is CASSQWAGMNTEAFF. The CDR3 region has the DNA TGCGCCAGCAGTCAATGGGCAGGGATGAACACTGAAGCTTTCTTT.

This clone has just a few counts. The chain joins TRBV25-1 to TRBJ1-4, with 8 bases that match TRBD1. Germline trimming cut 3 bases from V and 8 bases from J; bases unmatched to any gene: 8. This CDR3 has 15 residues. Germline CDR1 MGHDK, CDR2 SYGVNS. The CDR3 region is CASSDSGQGYEKLFF. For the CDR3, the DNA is TGTGCCAGCAGTGATTCCGGACAGGGCTACGAAAAACTGTTTTTT.

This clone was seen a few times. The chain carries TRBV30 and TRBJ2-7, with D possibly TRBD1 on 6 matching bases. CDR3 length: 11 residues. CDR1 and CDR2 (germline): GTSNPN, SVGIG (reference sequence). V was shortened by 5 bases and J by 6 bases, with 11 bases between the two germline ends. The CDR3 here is CAWDRRGEQYF. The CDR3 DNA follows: TGTGCCTGGGACAGGCGAGGCGAGCAGTACTTC.

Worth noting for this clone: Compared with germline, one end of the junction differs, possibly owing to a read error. The CDR3 sequence: CASSPTGAGPEFPF. CDR3 nucleotide sequence: TGTGCCAGCTCACCGACAGGAGCCGGGCCAGAGTTCCCTTTC. The V gene is TRBV18, the J gene TRBJ2-7; a weak D match, TRBD1 (6 bases). Germline V gives CDR1 KGHSH, CDR2 LQKENI. The CDR3 contains 14 residues.

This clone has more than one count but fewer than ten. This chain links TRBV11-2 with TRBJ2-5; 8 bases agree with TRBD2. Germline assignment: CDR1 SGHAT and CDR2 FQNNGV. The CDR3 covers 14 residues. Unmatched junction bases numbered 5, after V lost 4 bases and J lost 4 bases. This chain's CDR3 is CASSSKLAAETQYF. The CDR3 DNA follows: TGTGCCAGCAGCTCCAAACTAGCGGCAGAGACCCAGTACTTC.

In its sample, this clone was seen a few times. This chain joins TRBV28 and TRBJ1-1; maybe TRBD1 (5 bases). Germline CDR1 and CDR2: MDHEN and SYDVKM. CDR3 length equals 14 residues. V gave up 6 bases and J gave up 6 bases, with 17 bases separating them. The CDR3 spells CASSSDRGVAEAFF. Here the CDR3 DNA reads TGTGCCAGCAGCTCGGACCGGGGGGTCGCTGAAGCTTTCTTT.

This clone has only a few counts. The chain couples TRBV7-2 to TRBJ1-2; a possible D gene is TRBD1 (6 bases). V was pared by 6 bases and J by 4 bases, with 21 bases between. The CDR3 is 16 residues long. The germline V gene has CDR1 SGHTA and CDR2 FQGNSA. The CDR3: CASRLRVTGQSYGYTF. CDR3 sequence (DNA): TGTGCCAGCAGGCTCCGTGTGACGGGACAAAGCTATGGCTACACCTTC. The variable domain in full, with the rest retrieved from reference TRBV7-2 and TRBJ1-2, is GAGVSQSPSNKVTEKGKDVELRCDPISGHTALYWYRQSLGQGLEFLIYFQGNSAPDKSGLPSDRFSAERTGGSVSTLTIQRTQQEDSAVYLCASRLRVTGQSYGYTFGSGTRLTVV.

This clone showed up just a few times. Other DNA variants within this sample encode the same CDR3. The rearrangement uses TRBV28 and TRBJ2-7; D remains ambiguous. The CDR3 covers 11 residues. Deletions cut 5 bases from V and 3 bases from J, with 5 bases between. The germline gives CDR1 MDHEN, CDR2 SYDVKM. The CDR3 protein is CASSLYYEQYF. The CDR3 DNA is TGTGCCAGCAGTCTCTACTACGAGCAGTACTTC.

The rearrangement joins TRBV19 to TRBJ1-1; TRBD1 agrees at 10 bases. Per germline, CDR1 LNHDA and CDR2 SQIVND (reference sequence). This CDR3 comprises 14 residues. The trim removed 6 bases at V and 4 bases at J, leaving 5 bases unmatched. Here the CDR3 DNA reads TGTGCCAGTAGGCCGGGACAGGGGATCACTGAAGCTTTCTTT. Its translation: CASRPGQGITEAFF.